Given below is one T cell receptor (beta chain) in context. The antigen is not known. The method was immunoSEQ multiplex PCR; TCRdb's version includes in-frame clones alone and lacks a portion of them. The data contain tens of thousands of clones, approximately 90% of them singletons. The CDR3 extends over 14 amino acids. The germline gives CDR1 LGHDT, CDR2 YNNKEL (reference sequence). V lost 4 bases and J 0 bases, leaving 8 bases between the germline ends. The data originate from a study of T cell responses to AZD1222 COVID-19 vaccine. Findings and limits, study-wide: AZD1222 recipients seropositive at baseline numbered only 5 or 6. Rises in breadth and depth of Spike-specific TCRs came after two AZD1222 doses. Among spike-specific TCRs, nearly half reportedly target unmutated variant regions.

Material: peripheral blood, obtained on day 0 of AZD1222 vaccination. The origin of this receptor is an adult in good health. V gene TRBV3-1 (or the pseudogene TRBV3-2) combines with J gene TRBJ2-3; a weak D match, TRBD2 (6 bases). The CDR3 DNA is TGTGCCAGCAGCCCCGGACTAAGCACAGATACGCAGTATTTT. Translated, it gives CASSPGLSTDTQYF.